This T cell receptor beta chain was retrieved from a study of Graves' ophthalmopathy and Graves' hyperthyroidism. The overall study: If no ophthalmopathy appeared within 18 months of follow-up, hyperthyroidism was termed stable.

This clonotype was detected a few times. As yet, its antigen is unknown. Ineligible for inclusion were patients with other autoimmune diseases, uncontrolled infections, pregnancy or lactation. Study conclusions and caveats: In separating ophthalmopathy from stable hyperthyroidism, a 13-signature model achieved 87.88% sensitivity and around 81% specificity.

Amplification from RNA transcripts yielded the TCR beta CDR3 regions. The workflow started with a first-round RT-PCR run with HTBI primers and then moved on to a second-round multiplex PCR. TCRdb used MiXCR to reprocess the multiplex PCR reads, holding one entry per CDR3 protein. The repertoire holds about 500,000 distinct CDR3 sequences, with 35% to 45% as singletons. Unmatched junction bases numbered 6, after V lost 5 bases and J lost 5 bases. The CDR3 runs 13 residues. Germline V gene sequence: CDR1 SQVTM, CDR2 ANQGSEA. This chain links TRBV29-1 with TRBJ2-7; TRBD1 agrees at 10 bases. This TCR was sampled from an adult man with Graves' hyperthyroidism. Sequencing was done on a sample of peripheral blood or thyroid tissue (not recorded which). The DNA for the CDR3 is TGCAGCGTTAGTAGACAGGGGGCCAACGAGCAGTACTTC. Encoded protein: CSVSRQGANEQYF.